This TCR beta chain is from a study of T-cell reconstitution after alpha-beta-depleted transplantation in children. This clonotype has a count of ten or more. Its antigen is currently unknown. Unique molecular identifiers were built into the TCRbeta library. One entry per CDR3 protein results from TCRdb running MiXCR on the PCR reads. This sample has hundreds of thousands of distinct CDR3 sequences; roughly 10% occur once, and the top ten carry 28%. Regarding the study as a whole: Recipient T cells and thymic progenitors that survived gave rise to the high TCRbeta diversity observed at day 60 in some patients.

The CDR3 has 13 residues. Germline assignment: CDR1 MNHEY and CDR2 SVGEGT. The trim removed 6 bases at V and 7 bases at J, leaving 0 bases unmatched. The TCR was taken from a child under two years old with acute myeloid leukemia, due to receive a stem cell transplant. This chain uses TRBV6-2 or TRBV6-3 with TRBJ2-1; the match to TRBD2 covers 13 bases. Sequencing was performed on PBMCs, taken before TCRalphabeta/CD19-depleted stem cell transplant. The CDR3 reads CASRLAGGNEQFF. The CDR3 DNA reads as TGTGCCAGCAGACTAGCGGGGGGGAATGAGCAGTTCTTC.